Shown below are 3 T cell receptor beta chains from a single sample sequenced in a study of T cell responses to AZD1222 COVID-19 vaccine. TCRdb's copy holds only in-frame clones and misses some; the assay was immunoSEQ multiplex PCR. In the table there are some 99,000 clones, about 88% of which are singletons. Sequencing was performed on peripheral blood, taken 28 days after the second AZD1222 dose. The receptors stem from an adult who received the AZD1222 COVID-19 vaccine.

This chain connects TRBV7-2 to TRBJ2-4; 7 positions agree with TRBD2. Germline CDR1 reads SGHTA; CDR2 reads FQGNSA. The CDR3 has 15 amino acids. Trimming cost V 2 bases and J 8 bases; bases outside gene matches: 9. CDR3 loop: CASSLLGLREDIQYF. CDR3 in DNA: TGTGCCAGCAGCTTACTTGGGCTTCGGGAGGACATTCAGTACTTC.

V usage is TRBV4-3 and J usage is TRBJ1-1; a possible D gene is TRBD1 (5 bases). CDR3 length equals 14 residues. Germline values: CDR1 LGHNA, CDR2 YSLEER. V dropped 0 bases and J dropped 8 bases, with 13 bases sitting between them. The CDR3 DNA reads TGCGCCAGCAGCCAAGATTTTAGCGGGGGGGAAGCTTTCTTT. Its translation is CASSQDFSGGEAFF.

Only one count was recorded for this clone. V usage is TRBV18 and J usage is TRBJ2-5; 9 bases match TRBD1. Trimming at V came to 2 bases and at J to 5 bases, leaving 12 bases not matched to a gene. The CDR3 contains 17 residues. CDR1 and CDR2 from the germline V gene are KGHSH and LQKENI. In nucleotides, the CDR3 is TGTGCCAGCTCACCAACACAGGCGACAGGGGGTTGGGAGACCCAGTACTTC. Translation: CASSPTQATGGWETQYF.